The rows below give T cell receptor beta chains drawn from one sample of a study of CD8 T cells in ankylosing spondylitis. TCRdb called the 5' RACE reads again in MiXCR, with one record for every CDR3 protein. Of some 400,000 distinct CDR3 sequences listed, around 24% are singletons. Specimen: blood, either unsorted or a sorted T cell fraction (not recorded which). These receptors all come from a male donor with ankylosing spondylitis. Each CDR3 is given with its conserved first and last residue.

TRBV2 | CASREGQGAYEQYF
TRBV27 | CASKSKGITGELFF
TRBV2 | CASNGLAVIYEQYF
TRBV12-5 | CASGFQGAGEQYF
TRBV4-1 | CASSQEGADRVTDTQYF
TRBV4-2 | CASSGTGRSSYNEQFF
TRBV6-2/TRBV6-3 | CASSYLGTGTEAFF
TRBV9 | CASSSLADTQYF
TRBV29-1 | CSARGTEAFF
TRBV10-3 | CAISEVVTGELFF
TRBV29-1 | CSVDGSSYNEQFF
TRBV20-1 | CSAKVQANEKLFF
TRBV24-1 | CATSDPRQGSYEQYF
TRBV5-1 | CASSLGEGAPDQPQHF
TRBV7-2 | CASRKISGNTIYF
TRBV6-5 | CASSYSLDRSTDTQYF
TRBV20-1 | CSASVLAGLETQYF
TRBV7-2 | CASSRLATNTDTQYF
TRBV19 | CASSIPGTSSYNEQFF
TRBV7-2 | CASSTRQRARNEQFF
TRBV27 | CASSLSVTWSSYNEQFF
TRBV20-1 | CSATLESKQFF
TRBV6-1 | CASRSDRTNQPQHF
TRBV6-1 | CASERGLDYGYTF
TRBV5-1 | CASSLGLGGVDSLFF
TRBV4-2 | CASSQGLKLAGSIEQFF
TRBV29-1 | CSVDMVGTGELFF
TRBV6-1 | CASRDLGTGNLEKLFF
TRBV11-3 | CASAFSGRREQFF
TRBV20-1 | CSAPRPGVVGDTQYF
TRBV28 | CASTPSGRSYGYTF
TRBV5-1 | CASRKSPPGEQYF
TRBV18 | CASSPLGAGAPDTQYF
TRBV28 | CASRTQGGPPYEQYF
TRBV7-2 | CASSLRSRGGRDTRTTF
TRBV5-1 | CASSLVLDLTDTQYF
TRBV7-2 | CASSLPNLRGKHNEQFF
TRBV7-3 | CASSSLYRTEAFF
TRBV6-6 | CASSYSRGHEQYF